The rows below give T cell receptor beta chains drawn from one sample of a study of technical replicates of blood from a handful of donors. The assay was immunoSEQ multiplex PCR, and TCRdb's table has in-frame clones only and misses some. Among around 68,000 clones, 95% to 97% were seen once, and the ten largest hold approximately 0.26%. What was sequenced was T cells isolated from PBMCs. The origin of the receptors is a human donor in good health. CDR3s include the opening cysteine and the closing phenylalanine or tryptophan. The order of the fields is V gene, clone size, D gene, J gene, CDR3 DNA, CDR3 protein. The D gene is left open where the match is weak. Not all rows give a size; the values are once, few, many and, for expanded clones, a class.

V: TRBV19; size: NA; D: TRBD1; J: TRBJ2-7; DNA: TGTGCCAGCACGGGACAGATGGGTTACGAGCAGTACTTC; CDR3: CASTGQMGYEQYF
V: TRBV30; size: NA; D: NA; J: TRBJ1-4; DNA: TGTGCCTGGAGTTTCCGGTCATACGAAAAACTGTTTTTT; CDR3: CAWSFRSYEKLFF
V: TRBV7-9; size: NA; D: TRBD1; J: TRBJ1-4; DNA: TGTGCCAGCAGCTCGTCCCGGACAGGGGATTTTAATGAAAAACTGTTTTTT; CDR3: CASSSSRTGDFNEKLFF
V: TRBV7-3; size: NA; D: TRBD2; J: TRBJ2-1; DNA: TGTGCCAGCAGTGCCAGCGGGAGTAATAATGAGCAGTTCTTC; CDR3: CASSASGSNNEQFF
V: TRBV4-1; size: once; D: TRBD2; J: TRBJ2-7; DNA: TGCGCCAGCAGCTTAGGACTAGCGGGAGTCTCGGGCGAGCAGTACTTC; CDR3: CASSLGLAGVSGEQYF
V: TRBV19; size: NA; D: TRBD1; J: TRBJ2-5; DNA: TGTGCCAGTAGTTCCCTTCAGGGGGTTCAAGAGACCCAGTACTTC; CDR3: CASSSLQGVQETQYF
V: TRBV28; size: NA; D: NA; J: TRBJ1-4; DNA: TGTGCCAGCAGTTTACCCAAGAGCCCCGGTGAAAAACTGTTTTTT; CDR3: CASSLPKSPGEKLFF
V: TRBV7-3; size: NA; D: TRBD2; J: TRBJ2-1; DNA: TGTGCCAGCAGCCTCCTGGCGGGAGGAGGTGAGCAGTTCTTC; CDR3: CASSLLAGGGEQFF
V: TRBV28; size: NA; D: NA; J: TRBJ2-1; DNA: TGTGCCAGCAGTTTGGGCGCGCCGAACCCTTACAATGAGCAGTTCTTC; CDR3: CASSLGAPNPYNEQFF
V: TRBV11-3; size: NA; D: NA; J: TRBJ2-5; DNA: TGTGCCAGCAGCTTAGTCGGGGAGACCCAGTACTTC; CDR3: CASSLVGETQYF
V: TRBV5-1; size: NA; D: NA; J: TRBJ2-7; DNA: TGCGCCAGCAGCTTACAGGAATTCTACGAGCAGTACTTC; CDR3: CASSLQEFYEQYF
V: TRBV27; size: NA; D: TRBD2; J: TRBJ2-7; DNA: TGTGCCAGCAGTTTAAAAGCGGGAATTTCCTACGAGCAGTACTTC; CDR3: CASSLKAGISYEQYF
V: TRBV20-1; size: NA; D: NA; J: TRBJ2-3; DNA: TGCAGTGCCTCACCGGGAGATACGCAGTATTTT; CDR3: CSASPGDTQYF
V: TRBV10-3; size: NA; D: NA; J: TRBJ1-5; DNA: TGTGCCATCAGTGATCTGGACAGTAGCAATCAGCCCCAGCATTTT; CDR3: CAISDLDSSNQPQHF
V: TRBV13; size: NA; D: TRBD1; J: TRBJ1-5; DNA: TGTGCCAGCAGGCATAGGGACAGGGGCAATCAGCCCCAGCATTTT; CDR3: CASRHRDRGNQPQHF
V: TRBV21-1; size: NA; D: NA; J: TRBJ1-2; DNA: TGTGCCAGCAGCAAAGGGCATGGCTACACCTTC; CDR3: CASSKGHGYTF
V: TRBV5-1; size: once; D: NA; J: TRBJ2-5; DNA: TGCGCCAGCAGCTTGGGTACCGACATGTCCCTAGAGACCCAGTACTTC; CDR3: CASSLGTDMSLETQYF
V: TRBV28; size: NA; D: NA; J: TRBJ2-2; DNA: TGTGCCAGCAGCACCCCCGGGACAATGATGAAGCAAGCCGGGGAGCTGTTTTTT; CDR3: CASSTPGTMMKQAGELFF
V: TRBV14; size: NA; D: TRBD1; J: TRBJ2-7; DNA: TGTGCCAGCAGCCCAGGGGGCATCTACGAGCAGTACTTC; CDR3: CASSPGGIYEQYF
V: TRBV4-1; size: NA; D: TRBD1; J: TRBJ1-4; DNA: TGCGCCAGCAGCCAAGGTGGCGGACAGGGGGCCGAAAAACTGTTTTTT; CDR3: CASSQGGGQGAEKLFF
V: TRBV28; size: once; D: TRBD1; J: TRBJ2-7; DNA: TGTGCCAGCACCTACCGGGACAGAACCTACGAGCAGTACTTC; CDR3: CASTYRDRTYEQYF
V: TRBV9; size: NA; D: NA; J: TRBJ2-4; DNA: TGTGCCAGCAGCGTAGGTCGGGAGCGGAACATTCAGTACTTC; CDR3: CASSVGRERNIQYF
V: TRBV30; size: NA; D: NA; J: TRBJ1-4; DNA: TGTGCCTGGAGGGGAGAAGAAAAACTGTTTTTT; CDR3: CAWRGEEKLFF
V: TRBV19; size: NA; D: TRBD2; J: TRBJ2-1; DNA: TGTGCCAGTAGTTTAAGGGCGGGAGGGCCTAGTGAGCAGTTCTTC; CDR3: CASSLRAGGPSEQFF
V: TRBV4-3; size: NA; D: TRBD1; J: TRBJ1-4; DNA: TGCGCCAGCAGTCCGACAGGGTCCCGTGAAAAACTGTTTTTT; CDR3: CASSPTGSREKLFF
V: TRBV9; size: NA; D: TRBD2; J: TRBJ2-3; DNA: TGTGCCAGCAGCGAAACTAGCGGGAGTCCAGATACGCAGTATTTT; CDR3: CASSETSGSPDTQYF
V: TRBV7-6; size: NA; D: NA; J: TRBJ2-7; DNA: TGTGCCAGCAGCTTAAGGGTCGCGTCCAGGGACTACGAGCAGTACTTC; CDR3: CASSLRVASRDYEQYF
V: TRBV5-1; size: NA; D: NA; J: TRBJ2-3; DNA: TGCGCCAGCAGCCTCTATCCCGAGGATACGCAGTATTTT; CDR3: CASSLYPEDTQYF
V: TRBV29-1; size: NA; D: TRBD1; J: TRBJ2-5; DNA: TGCAGCGTTGAAGGAACGGGACAGGGGCTGAGTTATGGGACCCAGTACTTC; CDR3: CSVEGTGQGLSYGTQYF
V: TRBV19; size: NA; D: NA; J: TRBJ2-7; DNA: TGTGCCAGTAGTGATTCCCAGGCTACTTACTACGAGCAGTACTTC; CDR3: CASSDSQATYYEQYF
V: TRBV6-5; size: NA; D: NA; J: TRBJ2-7; DNA: TGTGCCAGCAGTGACCGGGAGATCTCCTACGAGCAGTACTTC; CDR3: CASSDREISYEQYF
V: TRBV30; size: NA; D: TRBD2; J: TRBJ2-1; DNA: TGTGCCTGGAGTTGGAGCGGGAGGGCCTACAATGAGCAGTTCTTC; CDR3: CAWSWSGRAYNEQFF
V: TRBV7-9; size: NA; D: NA; J: TRBJ1-2; DNA: TGTGCCAGCAGACCAGGGGATTATCACTACACCTTC; CDR3: CASRPGDYHYTF
V: TRBV6-5; size: once; D: TRBD1; J: TRBJ2-1; DNA: TGTGCCAGCAGTTCCGGACAGGTTTATAATGAGCAGTTCTTC; CDR3: CASSSGQVYNEQFF
V: TRBV18; size: NA; D: NA; J: TRBJ1-2; DNA: TGTGCCAGCTCACCCAGGGCACAGGTGAACTATGGCTACACCTTC; CDR3: CASSPRAQVNYGYTF
V: TRBV7-9; size: NA; D: NA; J: TRBJ1-2; DNA: TGTGCCAGCACCCCAGGGGACAAGGATGGCTACACCTTC; CDR3: CASTPGDKDGYTF
V: TRBV6-1; size: NA; D: NA; J: TRBJ1-1; DNA: TGTGCCAGCAGTGTAATTTTCGGGAACACTGAAGCTTTCTTT; CDR3: CASSVIFGNTEAFF
V: TRBV10-3; size: NA; D: NA; J: TRBJ1-2; DNA: TGTGCCATCAGTGAAGAGGGAGACTATGGCTACACCTTC; CDR3: CAISEEGDYGYTF
V: TRBV11-2; size: once; D: NA; J: TRBJ2-2; DNA: TGTGCCAGCAGCTTCCGGGGATCGAACACCGGGGAGCTGTTTTTT; CDR3: CASSFRGSNTGELFF
V: TRBV2; size: NA; D: NA; J: TRBJ1-2; DNA: TGTGCCAGCAGTGAGTGGCAGGGGTCGGGCTATGGCTACACCTTC; CDR3: CASSEWQGSGYGYTF
V: TRBV9; size: NA; D: TRBD2; J: TRBJ2-1; DNA: TGTGCCAGCAACTCAAATAGCGGGGACCCGTTGGGGAATGAGCAGTTCTTC; CDR3: CASNSNSGDPLGNEQFF
V: TRBV15; size: NA; D: NA; J: TRBJ2-5; DNA: TGTGCCACCAGCAGAGATTCATCTAACGAAGAGACCCAGTACTTC; CDR3: CATSRDSSNEETQYF